One and the same sample provided the 8 T cell receptor beta chains below, sequenced in a study of blood T cell repertoires in COVID-19 (dated by TCRdb to about 2020). The library was prepared using the immunoSEQ multiplex PCR assay. TCRdb retrieved this table from immuneACCESS and kept in-frame rearrangements only. Not all clones are present; in checked studies, unresolved V genes account for under half, and no reason is known for the remainder. The sample profile shows some 240,000 clones; 87% of them were found once. The ten top clones hold 7.2% of the sample. Material: peripheral blood. All receptors derive from a man between 60 and 70 years old who had recovered from COVID-19.

The chain employs TRBV5-1 and TRBJ1-1; D possibly corresponds to TRBD1 (6 bases). Germline CDR1 is SGHRS and CDR2 is YFSETQ. The CDR3 covers 13 residues. V lost 4 bases and J 2 bases, leaving 9 bases between the germline ends. The CDR3 region has the DNA TGCGCCAGCAGCGTCAGGGGAAACACTGAAGCTTTCTTT. It translates to CASSVRGNTEAFF. Using reference TRBV5-1 and TRBJ1-1 for the parts outside the CDR3, the full variable domain is KAGVTQTPRYLIKTRGQQVTLSCSPISGHRSVSWYQQTPGQGLQFLFEYFSETQRNKGNFPGRFSGRQFSNSRSEMNVSTLELGDSALYLCASSVRGNTEAFFGQGTRLTVV.

This clone was counted ten times or more. The V and J genes are TRBV9 and TRBJ2-1; D might be TRBD2 (5 bases). CDR3 size: 14 residues. V lost 4 bases and J lost 8, with 16 bases in between. CDR1 is SGDLS and CDR2 is YYNGEE in the germline V gene. The CDR3 coding sequence is TGTGCCAGCAGCCCACGACGGACTGGGGATGAGCAGTTCTTC. Protein: CASSPRRTGDEQFF.

This clone was seen just once. The rearrangement uses TRBV6-5 and TRBJ2-7; D call uncertain. Germline loops: CDR1 MNHEY, CDR2 SVGAGI. This CDR3 has 14 residues. V lost 5 bases and J lost 1, with 12 bases in between. The CDR3 loop reads CASSPGPESYEQYF. For the CDR3, the DNA is TGTGCCAGCAGTCCGGGTCCTGAATCCTACGAGCAGTACTTC.

The chain links TRBV3-1 (or the pseudogene TRBV3-2) to TRBJ2-7, with TRBD1 matching 7 bases. Germline V gives CDR1 LGHDT, CDR2 YNNKEL (reference sequence). This CDR3 has 14 amino acids. After removal of 1 base from V and 6 bases from J, the junction contained 6 bases not matched to a gene. CDR3 DNA sequence: TGTGCCAGCAGCCAAGTGGGACAGACCTCCGAGCAGTACTTC. It is translated as CASSQVGQTSEQYF.

The chain is built from TRBV2 and TRBJ1-2; the D gene is possibly TRBD1 (6 bases). The CDR3 extends over 14 amino acids. Trimming shortened V by 2 bases and J by 2 bases, and 9 bases separated the two germline ends. Germline V CDR1 and CDR2: SNHLY, FYNNEI. The CDR3 DNA sequence: TGTGCCAGCAGTGAATATGGACAGAACTATGGCTACACCTTC. This encodes CASSEYGQNYGYTF.

This chain links TRBV3-1 (or the pseudogene TRBV3-2) with TRBJ2-5, with 7 nucleotides matching TRBD2. With V trimmed by 0 bases and J by 5 bases, 9 bases remained unmatched. The germline V gene encodes CDR1 LGHDT and CDR2 YNNKEL (reference sequence). The CDR3 is 16 residues long. The CDR3 DNA reads as TGTGCCAGCAGCCAAGATATTGGACTAGGAAGGGAGACCCAGTACTTC. Translated: CASSQDIGLGRETQYF.

This clone was observed a single time. The CDR3 DNA reads TGTGCCAGCAGTTTGGGTGACAGGGTAGCCTACGAGCAGTACTTC. Translation: CASSLGDRVAYEQYF. The chain has TRBV6-6 and TRBJ2-7; TRBD1 matches at 7 bases. The CDR3 runs to 15 residues. Germline V gene data show CDR1 as MNHNY and CDR2 as SVGAGI (reference sequence). J was trimmed by 2 bases and V by 4 bases; bases with no gene match: 8.

The rearrangement uses TRBV12-5 and TRBJ1-5; possible D gene TRBD1, 6 bases. The CDR3 loop spans 14 amino acids. The V end was cut by 1 base, the J end by 3 bases, with 7 bases between. The germline gives CDR1 LGHNT, CDR2 FRNRAP. The chain's CDR3 is CASGLGGPNQPQHF. CDR3 coding DNA: TGTGCTAGTGGTTTGGGGGGGCCCAATCAGCCCCAGCATTTT.